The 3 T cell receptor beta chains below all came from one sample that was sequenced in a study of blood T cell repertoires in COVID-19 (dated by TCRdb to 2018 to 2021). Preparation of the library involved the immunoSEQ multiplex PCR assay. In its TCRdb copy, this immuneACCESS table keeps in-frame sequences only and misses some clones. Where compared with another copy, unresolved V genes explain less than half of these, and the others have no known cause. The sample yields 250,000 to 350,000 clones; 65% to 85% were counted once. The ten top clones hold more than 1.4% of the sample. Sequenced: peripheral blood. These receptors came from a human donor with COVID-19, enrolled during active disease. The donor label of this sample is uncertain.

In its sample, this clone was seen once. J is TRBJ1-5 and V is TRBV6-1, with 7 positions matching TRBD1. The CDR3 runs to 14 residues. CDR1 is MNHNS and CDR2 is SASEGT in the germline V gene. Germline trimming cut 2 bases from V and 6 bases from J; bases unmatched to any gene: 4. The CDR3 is CASSERGGGQPQHF. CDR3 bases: TGTGCCAGCAGTGAAAGAGGGGGCGGTCAGCCCCAGCATTTT.

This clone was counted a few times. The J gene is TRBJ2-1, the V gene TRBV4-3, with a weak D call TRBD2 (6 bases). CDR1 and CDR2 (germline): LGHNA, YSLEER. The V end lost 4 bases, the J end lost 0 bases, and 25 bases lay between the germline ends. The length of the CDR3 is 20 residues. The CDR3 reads CASSPSRSSDSLSSYNEQFF. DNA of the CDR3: TGCGCCAGCAGCCCCAGCAGGTCTAGCGATTCCCTGAGCTCCTACAATGAGCAGTTCTTC.

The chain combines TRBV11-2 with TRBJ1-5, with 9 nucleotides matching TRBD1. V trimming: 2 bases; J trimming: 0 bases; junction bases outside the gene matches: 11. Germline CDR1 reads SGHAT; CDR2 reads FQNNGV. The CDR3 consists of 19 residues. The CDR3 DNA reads TGTGCCAGCAGCTTATCTTGGGGACAGGGTGATTATAGCAATCAGCCCCAGCATTTT. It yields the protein CASSLSWGQGDYSNQPQHF.